This T cell receptor beta chain was captured in a study of cytomegalovirus exposure and HLA in healthy donors. Study-wide findings and caveats: The study listed approximately 170 cytomegalovirus-associated TCR beta chains. Earlier results showed most TCR beta V segments being productive about 87% or about 30% of the time. In terms of immune exposure information, only CMV serostatus was available.

Between the trimmed V and J ends, which lost 5 bases and 7 bases, there was a span of 9 bases. There are 12 residues in the CDR3. Looked up from germline, CDR1 is SGHNT and CDR2 is YENEEA. 60 Vbeta and 13 Jbeta primers were used in PCR. Produced via immunoSEQ multiplex PCR; TCRdb's table is partial and in-frame only. This sample has 200,000 to 250,000 clones, with over 65% found just once. Details on this clone: The antigen is not known.

The sample was PBMCs. This TCR was recovered from a human donor in good health. V gene TRBV11-3 combines with J gene TRBJ1-3; D is undetermined. Here the CDR3 reads CASSEGSNTIYF. In DNA, the CDR3 is TGTGCCAGCAGCGAGGGCAGCAACACCATATATTTT.